This T cell receptor beta chain was identified during a study of CD8 T cells in ankylosing spondylitis. General observations from the study: A motif of 7 or 8 highly homologous TCR beta variants was seen as apparently characteristic of ankylosing spondylitis blood.

TCRdb itself ran the 5' RACE reads through MiXCR, one entry per CDR3 protein. The sample lists around 890,000 distinct CDR3 sequences; roughly 12% were seen once. This clonotype was seen many times. Antigen unknown. What was sequenced was blood, either unsorted or a sorted T cell fraction (not recorded which). The sequence derives from a male donor with ankylosing spondylitis.

This CDR3 reads CSVPGGLETQYF. DNA of the CDR3: TGCAGCGTCCCTGGGGGCCTAGAGACCCAGTACTTC. The chain carries TRBV29-1 and TRBJ2-5, with D possibly being TRBD1 (6 bases). Germline assignment: CDR1 SQVTM and CDR2 ANQGSEA. V shed 6 bases and J shed 4 bases, with 12 bases lying between them. The CDR3 extends over 12 amino acids.